The 31 T cell receptor beta chains below come from one sample, sequenced in a study of blood T cell repertoires in COVID-19. The data were produced by immunoSEQ multiplex PCR, yet TCRdb's version contains in-frame clones alone and is incomplete. The table records 220,000 or so clones, about 90% of them present only once. The sequenced sample consisted of PBMCs or T cells enriched from blood (not recorded which). The receptors originated from a man aged 45-60 years who had been exposed to COVID-19.

The rearrangement joins TRBV20-1 to TRBJ1-2; 10 bases are shared with TRBD1. Trimming removed 3 bases from V and 8 bases from J; junction bases left unmatched: 12. In germline, CDR1 is DFQATT, CDR2 SNEGSKA (reference sequence). The CDR3 spans 15 residues. The CDR3 region is CSASYTGTGAGGYTF. In DNA, the CDR3 is TGCAGTGCTAGTTACACCGGGACAGGGGCCGGCGGCTACACCTTC.

This clone appeared a single time. The chain uses TRBV14 and TRBJ2-1; possibly TRBD1 for D (5 bases). CDR3 length equals 16 residues. Per germline, CDR1 SGHDN and CDR2 FVKESK. The V and J ends lost 2 bases and 2 bases respectively, with 13 bases between them. The CDR3 here is CASSQWRQNPYNEQFF. The CDR3, as DNA: TGTGCCAGCAGCCAATGGCGACAGAATCCCTACAATGAGCAGTTCTTC.

This chain uses TRBV28 with TRBJ1-2; the D gene is possibly TRBD1 (5 bases). This CDR3 is built from 15 residues. The V gene lost 4 bases and the J gene lost 1 base, with 13 bases spanning the gap. Per the germline V gene, CDR1 is MDHEN and CDR2 is SYDVKM. CDR3 nucleotides: TGTGCCAGCAGTTACAACACAGGACGTAACTATGGCTACACCTTC. Its translation: CASSYNTGRNYGYTF.

The CDR3 region is CASRVGTGNSPLHF. The CDR3 DNA reads as TGTGCCAGCAGGGTCGGGACAGGAAATTCACCCCTCCACTTT. This sequence joins TRBV27 and TRBJ1-6; 8 bases are a match to TRBD1. CDR1 MNHEY and CDR2 SMNVEV come from the germline V gene (reference sequence). The length of the CDR3 is 14 residues. The V gene end was trimmed by 6 bases and the J gene end by 7 bases; junction bases not matched to a gene: 5.

The chain joins TRBV4-1 to TRBJ2-5, with TRBD2 matching over 10 bases. CDR3 length: 15 residues. The V gene's germline CDR1 is MGHRA and CDR2 YSYEKL. V dropped 1 base and J dropped 4; count of bases not matched to a gene: 3. The CDR3 DNA reads as TGCGCCAGCAGCCAAGGGCTAGCGGGAGCAGAGACCCAGTACTTC. Translation gives CASSQGLAGAETQYF.

The V call is TRBV28, the J call TRBJ1-1; TRBD1 is a possible D gene (5 bases). Germline lookup yields CDR1 MDHEN and CDR2 SYDVKM. V lost 7 bases to trimming and J lost 2 bases, with 17 bases between them. The CDR3 consists of 15 residues. The CDR3 nucleotides are TGTGCCAGCAACCCGCCCACAGGTAGAAACACTGAAGCTTTCTTT. Translating gives CASNPPTGRNTEAFF.

The rearrangement links TRBV2 to TRBJ1-1; tentatively, D is TRBD1 (5 bases). The germline V and J ends were trimmed by 2 bases and 0 bases, with 13 bases remaining between them. Germline V CDR1 and CDR2: SNHLY, FYNNEI. The CDR3 consists of 16 residues. The CDR3 loop reads CASSERPGRLNTEAFF. CDR3 DNA sequence: TGTGCCAGCAGTGAACGTCCAGGGAGGCTGAACACTGAAGCTTTCTTT. The full variable domain, in which reference TRBV2 and TRBJ1-1 provide the parts outside the CDR3, is EPEVTQTPSHQVTQMGQEVILRCVPISNHLYFYWYRQILGQKVEFLVSFYNNEISEKSEIFDDQFSVERPDGSNFTLKIRSTKLEDSAMYFCASSERPGRLNTEAFFGQGTRLTVV.

The gene calls are TRBV28 and TRBJ2-5; D is perhaps TRBD1 (6 bases). V lost 1 base, J lost 2 bases, and 20 bases lay in between. The CDR3 sequence is 18 residues long. Germline assignment: CDR1 MDHEN and CDR2 SYDVKM. CDR3 DNA sequence: TGTGCCAGCAGTTTATTCTCGGGGTGGAATAGGGGGCAAGAGACCCAGTACTTC. Translation: CASSLFSGWNRGQETQYF.

The chain has TRBV11-2 and TRBJ2-1; maybe TRBD2 (6 bases). The CDR3 sequence is 15 residues long. Germline V gives CDR1 SGHAT, CDR2 FQNNGV. V lost 3 bases and J lost 7, with 16 bases in between. The CDR3 sequence is CASSFIGGKGNEQFF. CDR3 sequence (DNA): TGTGCCAGCAGCTTTATTGGGGGGAAGGGGAATGAGCAGTTCTTC.

A single count supports this clone. This sequence joins TRBV11-3 and TRBJ2-1; D ambiguous. The CDR3 is 16 residues long. Germline V gene data show CDR1 as SGHNT and CDR2 as YENEEA. Trimming shortened V by 4 bases and J by 0 bases, and 13 bases separated the two germline ends. CDR3 sequence reads: CASSWIGGSSYNEQFF. CDR3 DNA sequence: TGTGCCAGCAGCTGGATCGGCGGAAGCTCCTACAATGAGCAGTTCTTC.

The J gene is TRBJ2-5, the V gene TRBV18; 8 bases match TRBD2. Unmatched junction bases numbered 9, after V lost 4 bases and J lost 2 bases. The CDR3 runs 16 residues. In germline, CDR1 is KGHSH, CDR2 LQKENI. CDR3 sequence: CASSQRPGTRQETQYF. Written as DNA, the CDR3 is TGTGCCAGCTCACAAAGACCCGGGACTAGACAAGAGACCCAGTACTTC.

This chain uses TRBV10-1 with TRBJ2-5; no firm D call. The ends were cut back, 5 bases at V and 2 bases at J, with 15 bases in the middle. The germline gives CDR1 WNHNN, CDR2 SYGVQD (reference sequence). This CDR3 is 15 amino acids long. DNA of the CDR3: TGCGCCAGCAGTCGTGGTAGCAGTACTCAAGAGACCCAGTACTTC. This translates into CASSRGSSTQETQYF.

The chain has TRBV28 and TRBJ1-2, with 9 bases identical to TRBD1. Germline V gives CDR1 MDHEN, CDR2 SYDVKM. V gave up 6 bases and J gave up 7 bases; unmatched junction bases: 12. The CDR3 covers 15 residues. CDR3 protein: CASRAPGTGLGGYTF. CDR3 DNA: TGTGCCAGCAGAGCCCCAGGGACAGGGCTCGGTGGCTACACCTTC.

With respect to this clone: Given a much more abundant clone one base away, this may be a read error. The chain combines TRBV28 with TRBJ2-2; a weak D match, TRBD1 (5 bases). The CDR3 is 13 amino acids. Germline V gene lookup returns CDR1 MDHEN and CDR2 SYDVKM. V lost 6 bases and J lost 0, with 5 bases in between. The CDR3 sequence is CASRQANTGELFF. In DNA form, the CDR3 reads TGTGCCAGCAGACAGGCGAACACCGGGGAGCTGTTTTTT.

This chain connects TRBV3-1 (or the pseudogene TRBV3-2) to TRBJ2-1; 13 bases are a match to TRBD2. With V trimmed by 6 bases and J by 7 bases, 6 bases remained unmatched. The germline V gene has CDR1 LGHDT and CDR2 YNNKEL (reference sequence). This CDR3 contains 15 residues. The CDR3 is CASSLRGLAGNEQFF. As DNA, the CDR3 is TGTGCCAGCAGTCTCCGGGGACTAGCGGGGAATGAGCAGTTCTTC.

A single count supports this clone. This sequence joins TRBV3-1 (or the pseudogene TRBV3-2) and TRBJ2-5; D uncertain. CDR3 length: 14 amino acids. V was pared by 1 base and J by 3 bases, with 9 bases between. Germline CDR1 is LGHDT and CDR2 is YNNKEL (reference sequence). As DNA, the CDR3 is TGTGCCAGCAGCCAAGGTCATACTGAAGAGACCCAGTACTTC. It translates to CASSQGHTEETQYF.

V usage is TRBV9 and J usage is TRBJ1-1; 7 bases agree with TRBD1. The CDR3 has 14 residues. V trimming: 2 bases; J trimming: 1 base; junction bases outside the gene matches: 2. The germline V gene has CDR1 SGDLS and CDR2 YYNGEE. The CDR3 region is CASSVTGTNTEAFF. The CDR3 region has the DNA TGTGCCAGCAGCGTGACAGGGACGAACACTGAAGCTTTCTTT.

The V gene is TRBV19, the J gene TRBJ1-3, with TRBD1 matching over 9 bases. With V trimmed by 10 bases and J by 2 bases, 3 bases remained unmatched. CDR1 LNHDA and CDR2 SQIVND come from the germline V gene (reference sequence). This CDR3 is 13 amino acids long. CDR3 nucleotides: TGTGCCACCCGACAGGGGGCTGGAAACACCATATATTTT. Protein product: CATRQGAGNTIYF.

J is TRBJ1-5 and V is TRBV28; D not certain. This CDR3 spans 12 amino acids. Germline values: CDR1 MDHEN, CDR2 SYDVKM. The V end was cut by 5 bases, the J end by 5 bases, with 7 bases between. CDR3 sequence (DNA): TGTGCCAGCAGTCTGCTATATCAGCCCCAGCATTTT. Its protein is CASSLLYQPQHF.

The V call is TRBV30, the J call TRBJ2-5; possible D gene TRBD2, 6 bases. V shed 4 bases and J shed 7 bases, with 19 bases lying between them. Germline V CDR1 and CDR2: GTSNPN, SVGIG (reference sequence). The CDR3 contains 14 residues. The CDR3 bases are TGTGCCTGGAACCTAGCGTTTATGGTCGGGACCCAGTACTTC. Amino acid sequence: CAWNLAFMVGTQYF.

The chain couples TRBV7-9 to TRBJ1-2; the D gene is possibly TRBD1 (6 bases). Trimming shortened V by 4 bases and J by 2 bases, and 11 bases separated the two germline ends. CDR1 is SEHNR, CDR2 FQNEAQ, per germline (reference sequence). This CDR3 is built from 14 residues. The CDR3 DNA reads as TGTGCCAGCAGCTATCAGGGGTCGAACTATGGCTACACCTTC. Translated: CASSYQGSNYGYTF.

The chain combines TRBV7-9 with TRBJ1-3; D is uncertain. The germline CDR1 and CDR2 sequences are SEHNR and FQNEAQ (reference sequence). Trimming removed 6 bases from V and 0 bases from J, with 15 bases in between. The CDR3 consists of 16 residues. CDR3 sequence: CASRSPGSSSGNTIYF. The CDR3 nucleotides are TGTGCCAGCAGGTCCCCGGGGTCCTCCTCTGGAAACACCATATATTTT. The full variable domain, completed using reference TRBV7-9 and TRBJ1-3, is DTGVSQNPRHKITKRGQNVTFRCDPISEHNRLYWYRQTLGQGPEFLTYFQNEAQLEKSRLLSDRFSAERPKGSFSTLEIQRTEQGDSAMYLCASRSPGSSSGNTIYFGEGSWLTVV.

The chain joins TRBV25-1 to TRBJ2-6; D is unresolved. V lost 0 bases and J 2 bases, leaving 8 bases between the germline ends. The CDR3 length is 16 residues. Germline CDR1 and CDR2: MGHDK and SYGVNS. This CDR3 is CASSEYMNTGANVLTF. CDR3 in DNA: TGTGCCAGCAGTGAATACATGAACACTGGGGCCAACGTCCTGACTTTC.

In regard to this clone: This likely comes from a read error, as the CDR3 has no conserved phenylalanine or tryptophan at its end. It is unclear where the CDR3 begins or ends on the DNA, so no DNA is shown, and the CDR3 is as TCRdb lists it. The chain couples TRBV21-1 to TRBJ2-4; the tabulated D call, TRBD2, remains unverified against the DNA. TRBV21-1 corresponds to a pseudogene. From its first to its last residue, the CDR3 has 9 amino acids. The chain's CDR3 is CASSTWRGL.

In regard to this clone: The same CDR3 is also encoded by other DNA sequences in this sample. The chain has TRBV9 and TRBJ2-1; 7 nucleotides align to TRBD1. CDR3 length equals 15 residues. Losses at the gene ends were 0 bases for V and 1 base for J; bases not matched to a gene: 1. Per the germline V gene, CDR1 is SGDLS and CDR2 is YYNGEE. CDR3 loop: CASSVDRGSYNEQFF. The CDR3, as DNA: TGTGCCAGCAGCGTAGACAGGGGTTCCTACAATGAGCAGTTCTTC. Looking up the rest from reference TRBV9 and TRBJ2-1 gives the full variable domain: DSGVTQTPKHLITATGQRVTLRCSPRSGDLSVYWYQQSLDQGLQFLIQYYNGEERAKGNILERFSAQQFPDLHSELNLSSLELGDSALYFCASSVDRGSYNEQFFGPGTRLTVL.

This clone was counted a single time. This CDR3 is CASSPTRTSGGRGNTEAFF. The CDR3 DNA sequence: TGTGCCAGCAGCCCTACACGAACATCAGGGGGGAGAGGGAACACTGAAGCTTTCTTT. The chain is built from TRBV4-2 and TRBJ1-1, with 7 bases fitting TRBD1. V lost 4 bases, J lost 1 base, and 18 bases stayed unmatched. In germline, CDR1 is LGHNA, CDR2 YNFKEQ. CDR3 size: 19 residues.

The chain combines TRBV19 with TRBJ1-3, with 7 positions matching TRBD1. Trimming cost V 8 bases and J 1 base; bases outside gene matches: 11. The CDR3 covers 16 residues. The germline V gene encodes CDR1 LNHDA and CDR2 SQIVND (reference sequence). In nucleotides, the CDR3 is TGTGCCAGTGACCAGACGACAGGGTGGTCTGGAAACACCATATATTTT. Protein: CASDQTTGWSGNTIYF.

The V gene is TRBV7-9, the J gene TRBJ1-3; D may be TRBD1 (5 bases). V was clipped by 2 bases and J by 3 bases, with 14 bases between them. Germline values: CDR1 SEHNR, CDR2 FQNEAQ (reference sequence). This CDR3 comprises 16 residues. The CDR3 protein is CASSLIGAEIGNTIYF. The CDR3 DNA reads as TGTGCCAGCAGCTTAATTGGGGCAGAAATTGGAAACACCATATATTTT.

The chain recombines TRBV5-1 with TRBJ2-2; TRBD2 matches at 10 bases. The CDR3 has 17 residues. Germline-derived CDR1 and CDR2 are SGHRS and YFSETQ. Trimming removed 0 bases from V and 8 bases from J; junction bases left unmatched: 10. The CDR3 loop is CASSLEPPSGRPGELFF. CDR3 bases: TGCGCCAGCAGCTTGGAACCCCCTAGCGGGAGACCTGGGGAGCTGTTTTTT.

This chain connects TRBV5-1 to TRBJ1-4, with D unclear. V was shortened by 0 bases and J by 7 bases, with 16 bases between the two germline ends. This CDR3 region has 16 residues. CDR1 is SGHRS, CDR2 YFSETQ, per germline. The DNA for the CDR3 is TGCGCCAGCAGCTTGGATGCGGGGTACGGGAGTGAAAAACTGTTTTTT. Amino acids: CASSLDAGYGSEKLFF. Full variable domain (rest looked up from reference TRBV5-1 and TRBJ1-4): KAGVTQTPRYLIKTRGQQVTLSCSPISGHRSVSWYQQTPGQGLQFLFEYFSETQRNKGNFPGRFSGRQFSNSRSEMNVSTLELGDSALYLCASSLDAGYGSEKLFFGSGTQLSVL.

V is TRBV2 and J is TRBJ1-5, with D uncertain. CDR3 length: 14 residues. Trimming left V 6 bases short and J 5 bases short, with 14 bases between. From germline, CDR1 is SNHLY and CDR2 FYNNEI. This CDR3 is CASSPDIRYQPQHF. CDR3 bases: TGTGCCAGCAGCCCTGACATAAGGTATCAGCCCCAGCATTTT.